This T cell receptor beta chain emerged from a study of blood T cell repertoires in COVID-19. Across the whole study: The samples span acute and convalescent COVID-19 from the United States, Italy and Spain. Sources were T cells, B-cell-depleted T cells, or PBMCs; the material itself was cDNA or gDNA.

Per the original data handling: Researchers report that nucleated cell counts were estimated from reference gene primer amplification. Only in-frame clones appear in the TCRdb table, and some are missing; sequencing was by immunoSEQ multiplex PCR. V and J calls and clone size are those listed in that table; D and trimming were worked out from the DNA. The sample lists some 200,000 clones, around 90% seen once, with approximately 5.5% in the top ten. This CDR3 region has 14 residues. CDR1 is GTSNPN, CDR2 SVGIG, per germline (reference sequence). The junction had 2 bases not matched to a gene; V was cut back by 4 bases and J by 5 bases.

Specimen: peripheral blood. This sequence originates from a man aged 40-55 years with active or convalescent COVID-19. The chain carries TRBV30 and TRBJ2-2, with TRBD2 identical over 12 bases. As DNA, the CDR3 is TGTGCCTGGACTAGCGGGAGGGAGACCGGGGAGCTGTTTTTT. Translating gives CAWTSGRETGELFF.